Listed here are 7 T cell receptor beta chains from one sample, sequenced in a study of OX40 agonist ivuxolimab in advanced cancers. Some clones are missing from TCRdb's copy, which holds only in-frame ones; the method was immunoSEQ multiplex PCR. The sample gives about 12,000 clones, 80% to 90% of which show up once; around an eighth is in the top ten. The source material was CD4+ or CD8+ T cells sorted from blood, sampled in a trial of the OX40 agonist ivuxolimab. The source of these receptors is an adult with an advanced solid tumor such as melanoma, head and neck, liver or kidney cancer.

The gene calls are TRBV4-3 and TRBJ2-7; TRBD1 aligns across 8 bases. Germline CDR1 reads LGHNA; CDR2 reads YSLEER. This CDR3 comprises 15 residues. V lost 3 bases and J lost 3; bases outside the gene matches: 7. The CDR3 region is CASSHLTGEFYEQYF. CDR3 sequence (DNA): TGCGCCAGCAGCCACCTGACAGGGGAGTTCTACGAGCAGTACTTC.

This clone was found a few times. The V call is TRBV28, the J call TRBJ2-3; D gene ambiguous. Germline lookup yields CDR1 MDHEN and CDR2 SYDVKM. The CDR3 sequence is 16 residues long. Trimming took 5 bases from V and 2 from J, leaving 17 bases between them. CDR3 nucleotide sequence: TGTGCCAGCAGTGGCCTTGTGTACGAAAACACAGATACGCAGTATTTT. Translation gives CASSGLVYENTDTQYF.

The CDR3 region is CASSALAGGNEQFF. DNA for the CDR3: TGTGCCAGCAGTGCCTTGGCGGGAGGTAATGAGCAGTTCTTC. The J gene is TRBJ2-1, the V gene TRBV6-5, with 8 positions matching TRBD2. Germline V gives CDR1 MNHEY, CDR2 SVGAGI. CDR3 length equals 14 residues. V shed 5 bases, J shed 7 bases, and the junction held 7 bases outside the gene matches.

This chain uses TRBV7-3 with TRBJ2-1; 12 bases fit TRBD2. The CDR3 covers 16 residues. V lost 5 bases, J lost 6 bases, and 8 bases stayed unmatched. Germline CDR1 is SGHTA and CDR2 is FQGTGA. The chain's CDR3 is CASSKSTSGRSNEQFF. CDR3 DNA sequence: TGTGCCAGCAGCAAATCGACTAGCGGGAGATCCAATGAGCAGTTCTTC.

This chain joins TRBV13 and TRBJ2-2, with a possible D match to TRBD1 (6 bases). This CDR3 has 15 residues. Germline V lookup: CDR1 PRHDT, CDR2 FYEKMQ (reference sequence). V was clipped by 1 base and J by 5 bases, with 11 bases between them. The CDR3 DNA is TGTGCCAGCAGCTTAGAGGGGGTGCGGACCGGGGAGCTGTTTTTT. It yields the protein CASSLEGVRTGELFF.

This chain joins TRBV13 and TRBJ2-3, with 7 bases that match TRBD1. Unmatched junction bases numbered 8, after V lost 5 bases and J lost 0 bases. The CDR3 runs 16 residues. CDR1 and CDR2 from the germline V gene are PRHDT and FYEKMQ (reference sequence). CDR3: CASSDPRDSSTDTQYF. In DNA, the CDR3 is TGTGCCAGCAGCGACCCCCGGGACAGTAGCACAGATACGCAGTATTTT.

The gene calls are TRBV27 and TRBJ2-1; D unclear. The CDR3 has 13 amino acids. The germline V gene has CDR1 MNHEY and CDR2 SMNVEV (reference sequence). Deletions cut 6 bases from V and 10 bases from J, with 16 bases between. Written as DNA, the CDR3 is TGTGCCAGCAGCGAAGGGCCCTCGGGCGAGCAGTTCTTC. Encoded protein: CASSEGPSGEQFF.